This record looks at one T cell receptor (beta chain) sequence and its context. Its antigen is currently unknown. The assay, immunoSEQ v3.0, was run at survey level. Per sample, sequencing targeted 40,000-50,000 T-cell genomes. The protocol was immunoSEQ multiplex PCR, while the TCRdb copy is restricted to in-frame clones and leaves out a portion. The profile shows around 25,000 clones, roughly 86% of them singletons. These data are taken from a study of long-term antiretroviral therapy in people with HIV. Every donor contributed at least one pre-ART and at least two post-ART PBMC samples. There were roughly 0.95-11 million cryopreserved PBMC in the samples before DNA extraction. J lost 2 bases, V lost 0 bases, and 10 bases had no gene match. The CDR3 spans 18 residues. The germline CDR1 and CDR2 sequences are SGHAT and FQNNGV. General study results and limits: Increased diversity was seen after ART, yet it remained lower than in transplant donor controls.

This TCR was sampled from a woman aged 30 to 39 with HIV. Sequenced material: unsorted PBMCs, taken 1.9 years after starting antiretroviral therapy. This chain uses TRBV11-2 with TRBJ2-1; 7 bases are shared with TRBD2. The CDR3 DNA is TGTGCCAGCAGCTTAGACAGTGGAGGACTAGGCCCCTACAATGAGCAGTTCTTC. It translates to CASSLDSGGLGPYNEQFF.